Each of the 3 T cell receptor beta chains below was sequenced from the same sample in a study of blood T cell repertoires in COVID-19. Generated by immunoSEQ multiplex PCR, the TCRdb table keeps only in-frame clones and is missing some. The profile shows around 170,000 clones, approximately 84% of them singletons. Specimen: peripheral blood. Receptors were obtained from an elderly woman with acute or convalescent COVID-19.

The chain couples TRBV5-1 to TRBJ2-1, with D possibly being TRBD1 (5 bases). Germline V gene data show CDR1 as SGHRS and CDR2 as YFSETQ. The V and J ends lost 2 bases and 5 bases respectively, with 8 bases between them. This CDR3 has 13 amino acids. The chain's CDR3 is CASSLQVNNEQFF. Written as DNA, the CDR3 is TGCGCCAGCAGCTTACAGGTTAACAATGAGCAGTTCTTC.

The chain joins TRBV20-1 to TRBJ1-6; 9 bases are a match to TRBD1. The length of the CDR3 is 13 residues. Losses at the gene ends were 3 bases for V and 9 bases for J; bases not matched to a gene: 3. Germline loops: CDR1 DFQATT, CDR2 SNEGSKA (reference sequence). CDR3 in amino acids: CSASWTGVSPLHF. The CDR3 DNA follows: TGCAGTGCTAGTTGGACAGGGGTTTCACCCCTCCACTTT.

The chain recombines TRBV4-1 with TRBJ2-7, with a tentative D call TRBD1 (6 bases). There are 15 residues in the CDR3. Germline CDR1 is MGHRA and CDR2 is YSYEKL. V was clipped by 1 base and J by 4 bases, with 14 bases between them. The CDR3 DNA sequence: TGCGCCAGCAGCCAAGTAAACAGGGTGGGGTACGAGCAGTACTTC. It yields the protein CASSQVNRVGYEQYF.